The 16 T cell receptor beta chains below all came from one sample that was sequenced in a study of T cell responses to AZD1222 COVID-19 vaccine. Data came from immunoSEQ multiplex PCR; TCRdb stores just in-frame clones and leaves some out. The table shows about 150,000 clones, with approximately 90% occurring only once. Specimen: peripheral blood, collected on day 0 of AZD1222 vaccination. These receptor sequences come from an adult in good health.

This chain connects TRBV2 to TRBJ1-2, with TRBD1 matching over 9 bases. Germline V gives CDR1 SNHLY, CDR2 FYNNEI. V was pared by 2 bases and J by 4 bases, with 5 bases of the junction left unmatched. The CDR3 runs 15 residues. CDR3 bases: TGTGCCAGCAGTGAACCGGGACAGGGCATCTATGGCTACACCTTC. As protein: CASSEPGQGIYGYTF.

This clone appeared once. The chain recombines TRBV11-1 with TRBJ1-5; no reliable D call. The CDR3 consists of 13 residues. Germline CDR1 and CDR2: SGHAT and FQDESV (reference sequence). V lost 4 bases and J lost 3, with 7 bases in between. The CDR3 region is CASSSTFNQPQHF. Here the CDR3 DNA reads TGTGCCAGCAGCTCCACCTTCAATCAGCCCCAGCATTTT.

CDR3 sequence: CASSLSRQGEKYF. The CDR3 nucleotides are TGTGCCAGCAGCCTCTCGAGACAGGGAGAGAAGTACTTC. The rearrangement links TRBV7-3 to TRBJ2-7; TRBD1 matches at 7 bases. Germline trimming cut 5 bases from V and 11 bases from J; bases unmatched to any gene: 12. The V gene's germline CDR1 is SGHTA and CDR2 FQGTGA. The CDR3 is 13 amino acids.

The chain links TRBV11-3 to TRBJ2-7; no reliable D call. Trimming took off 5 bases at V and 2 bases at J, with 19 bases between the two ends. Germline V CDR1 and CDR2: SGHNT, YENEEA. The CDR3 is 16 residues long. CDR3 sequence: CASSPPSVYRPYEQYF. DNA of the CDR3: TGTGCCAGCAGCCCACCCTCCGTTTATAGACCCTACGAGCAGTACTTC.

This clone was counted a few times. This chain joins TRBV11-3 and TRBJ2-1; unclear D gene. V was pared by 1 base and J by 0 bases, with 10 bases between. This CDR3 contains 16 residues. The germline gives CDR1 SGHNT, CDR2 YENEEA. CDR3 in amino acids: CASSLGSSSSYNEQFF. The CDR3 DNA follows: TGTGCCAGCAGCTTAGGCTCGTCTAGCTCCTACAATGAGCAGTTCTTC.

V and J are TRBV2 and TRBJ2-1; 8 bases map to TRBD2. V shed 9 bases, J shed 2 bases, and the junction held 6 bases outside the gene matches. The CDR3 sequence is 14 residues long. Germline values: CDR1 SNHLY, CDR2 FYNNEI. The CDR3 loop is CAREERETYNEQFF. The DNA for the CDR3 is TGTGCCAGGGAAGAGCGGGAGACCTACAATGAGCAGTTCTTC.

CDR3 bases: TGTGCCAGCAGTGCCCGGACGGCTGCAACTAATGAAAAACTGTTTTTT. Its protein product is CASSARTAATNEKLFF. This rearrangement joins TRBV6-1 to TRBJ1-4; no definite D call. In germline, CDR1 is MNHNS, CDR2 SASEGT. The V gene lost 4 bases and the J gene lost 0 bases, with 12 bases spanning the gap. The CDR3 has 16 amino acids.

The chain combines TRBV28 with TRBJ1-5; TRBD1 aligns across 7 bases. Germline lookup yields CDR1 MDHEN and CDR2 SYDVKM. The CDR3 totals 14 residues. Losses at the gene ends were 5 bases for V and 2 bases for J; bases not matched to a gene: 3. As DNA, the CDR3 is TGTGCCAGCAGTCCCGGGACAGGCAATCAGCCCCAGCATTTT. Translated: CASSPGTGNQPQHF. Supplemented by reference TRBV28 and TRBJ1-5, the full variable domain reads DVKVTQSSRYLVKRTGEKVFLECVQDMDHENMFWYRQDPGLGLRLIYFSYDVKMKEKGDIPEGYSVSREKKERFSLILESASTNQTSMYLCASSPGTGNQPQHFGDGTRLSIL.

This chain connects TRBV28 to TRBJ1-4; no definite D call. V lost 6 bases and J 7 bases, leaving 15 bases between the germline ends. The CDR3 has 14 amino acids. In germline, CDR1 is MDHEN, CDR2 SYDVKM. The CDR3 nucleotides are TGTGCCAGCAGCCCCGCGGGAGCGGGTGAAAAACTGTTTTTT. This translates into CASSPAGAGEKLFF.

The chain employs TRBV3-1 (or the pseudogene TRBV3-2) and TRBJ1-3; D unclear. Looked up from germline, CDR1 is LGHDT and CDR2 is YNNKEL (reference sequence). V lost 6 bases and J 0 bases, leaving 9 bases between the germline ends. This CDR3 is 14 amino acids long. The DNA for the CDR3 is TGTGCCAGCAGTCTCACTCTCTCTGGAAACACCATATATTTT. Amino acids: CASSLTLSGNTIYF.

The chain employs TRBV28 and TRBJ2-2; TRBD1 might be the D (7 bases). Germline CDR1 is MDHEN and CDR2 is SYDVKM. V was clipped by 3 bases and J by 5 bases, with 13 bases between them. The CDR3 extends over 15 amino acids. CDR3 sequence reads: CASSFQGGTTGELFF. As DNA, the CDR3 is TGTGCCAGCAGTTTTCAGGGGGGAACAACCGGGGAGCTGTTTTTT. The full variable domain, with the rest looked up from reference TRBV28 and TRBJ2-2, is DVKVTQSSRYLVKRTGEKVFLECVQDMDHENMFWYRQDPGLGLRLIYFSYDVKMKEKGDIPEGYSVSREKKERFSLILESASTNQTSMYLCASSFQGGTTGELFFGEGSRLTVL.

This rearrangement joins TRBV11-2 to TRBJ2-7, with 10 bases that match TRBD1. CDR3 size: 17 residues. The germline CDR1 and CDR2 sequences are SGHAT and FQNNGV. Trimming took 8 bases from V and 3 from J; bases not matched to a gene: 16. Written as DNA, the CDR3 is TGTGCCAGCTTGGGGGTGGGACAGGGGAACAGTCGCTACGAGCAGTACTTC. This gives the protein CASLGVGQGNSRYEQYF. Filled out from reference TRBV11-2 and TRBJ2-7, the complete variable domain reads EAGVAQSPRYKIIEKRQSVAFWCNPISGHATLYWYQQILGQGPKLLIQFQNNGVVDDSQLPKDRFSAERLKGVDSTLKIQPAKLEDSAVYLCASLGVGQGNSRYEQYFGPGTRLTVT.

The rearrangement links TRBV7-9 to TRBJ1-4; no clear D. With 9 bases removed from V and 6 bases from J, the gap between germline ends came to 17 bases. The CDR3 has 14 amino acids. Germline CDR1 is SEHNR and CDR2 is FQNEAQ (reference sequence). CDR3 sequence reads: CASRQGGSDEKLFF. For the CDR3, the DNA is TGTGCCAGTAGGCAAGGAGGGTCGGATGAAAAACTGTTTTTT.

J is TRBJ2-1 and V is TRBV5-1; no clear D gene. This CDR3 has 13 amino acids. V was cut by 0 bases and J by 3 bases, with 4 bases left in between. The germline CDR1 and CDR2 sequences are SGHRS and YFSETQ. The CDR3 protein is CASSLGGYNEQFF. DNA for the CDR3: TGCGCCAGCAGCTTGGGTGGCTACAATGAGCAGTTCTTC.

This chain joins TRBV19 and TRBJ2-2; a weak D match, TRBD2 (6 bases). The CDR3 consists of 16 residues. Trimming removed 10 bases at V and 6 bases at J, with 24 bases between. Germline-derived CDR1 and CDR2 are LNHDA and SQIVND (reference sequence). DNA for the CDR3: TGTGCCACTCGGGCGTCCTGGGTTAGGGAGGCCGGGGAGCTGTTTTTT. It translates to CATRASWVREAGELFF.

The chain couples TRBV4-1 to TRBJ1-4; a weak D match, TRBD1 (6 bases). V was trimmed by 4 bases and J by 8 bases, leaving 17 bases between them. The CDR3 contains 15 residues. Per the germline V gene, CDR1 is MGHRA and CDR2 is YSYEKL. The CDR3 loop is CASSLSDRRGEKLFF. CDR3 DNA: TGCGCCAGCAGCCTCTCGGACCGGAGGGGGGAAAAACTGTTTTTT.